This TCR beta chain comes out of a study of molecular identifiers for immune sequencing clone quantification. Study as a whole: RNA, taken in replicates from approximately 20,000 or 100,000 naive CD8 cells, was split five ways, with four sequenced.

CD8+CD4-CCR7+CD45RA+ sorting gave the naive CD8 T cells. One entry per CDR3 protein, called by TCRdb with MiXCR from the PCR reads. The sample has approximately 550,000 distinct CDR3 sequences, about a fifth seen once; the top ten hold 0.7% to 1%. The source material was naive CD8+ T cells from blood, with Jurkat cell RNA spiked in. The subset was: FACS-sorted CD8+CD4-CCR7+CD45RA+ naive T cells. This clonotype originated in a human donor in good health. Some libraries in this study had Jurkat cell RNA spiked in.

CDR3 amino acids: CASSLSGRASQGLEQYF. DNA of the CDR3: TGTGCCAGCAGTTTATCAGGGCGGGCATCCCAAGGACTCGAGCAGTACTTC. This chain uses TRBV27 with TRBJ2-7, with D possibly being TRBD2 (5 bases). The germline V gene has CDR1 MNHEY and CDR2 SMNVEV (reference sequence). The CDR3 totals 17 residues. With 0 bases removed from V and 6 bases from J, the gap between germline ends came to 21 bases.